Sequencing of this T cell receptor (beta chain) was carried out in a study of technical replicates of blood from several donors. TCRdb's table, derived via immunoSEQ multiplex PCR, lists solely in-frame clones and lacks some. The sample includes about 74,000 clones, 89% of them seen just once. This TCR was sampled from a human donor in good health. Sequenced: T cells isolated from PBMCs.

This CDR3 is CASSFYTGNTIYF. The CDR3 DNA is TGTGCCAGCAGCTTCTATACTGGAAACACCATATATTTT. V usage is TRBV7-2 and J usage is TRBJ1-3; no clear D gene. This CDR3 has 13 amino acids. Germline V CDR1 and CDR2: SGHTA, FQGNSA. V dropped 3 bases and J dropped 2 bases, with 5 bases sitting between them.